The next 21 T cell receptor beta chains were all read from a single sample in a study of blood T cell repertoires in COVID-19. TCRdb keeps only in-frame clones here, not all; method: immunoSEQ multiplex PCR. The table includes 350,000 to 400,000 clones, 70% to 90% detected once. Sequences were obtained from peripheral blood. The source is a woman in her 30s with COVID-19, enrolled during active disease.

In this sample, this clone turned up a few times. The chain combines TRBV19 with TRBJ2-1; 9 bases match TRBD1. The CDR3 covers 13 residues. Germline CDR1 LNHDA, CDR2 SQIVND (reference sequence). The ends lost 6 bases at V and 8 bases at J; junction bases unmatched: 5. For the CDR3, the DNA is TGTGCCAGTAGCATACAGGGGGCGGATGAGCAGTTCTTC. Protein sequence: CASSIQGADEQFF.

The rearrangement uses TRBV12-3 or TRBV12-4 and TRBJ2-7, with a weak D call TRBD1 (6 bases). V was pared by 6 bases and J by 3 bases, with 12 bases between. This CDR3 has 13 amino acids. The CDR3 DNA follows: TGTGCCAGCAGAGGACAGTCCGACTACGAGCAGTACTTC. Protein product: CASRGQSDYEQYF.

The chain joins TRBV11-2 to TRBJ1-1; 7 bases align to TRBD1. The germline gives CDR1 SGHAT, CDR2 FQNNGV. The CDR3 consists of 14 residues. Trimming removed 5 bases from V and 9 bases from J; junction bases left unmatched: 12. This CDR3 reads CASSLKGQRDQAFF. The CDR3 DNA reads TGTGCCAGCAGCCTTAAGGGACAGAGGGATCAAGCTTTCTTT.

This clone was seen once. V is TRBV19 and J is TRBJ1-1; no clear D gene. The CDR3 has 12 amino acids. V lost 6 bases, J lost 9 bases, and 14 bases lay in between. The germline gives CDR1 LNHDA, CDR2 SQIVND (reference sequence). As DNA, the CDR3 is TGTGCCAGTAGCAACGGGATGGAGAAAGCTTTCTTT. Translation: CASSNGMEKAFF.

V and J are TRBV2 and TRBJ2-2; TRBD2 is a possible D gene (6 bases). This CDR3 is built from 15 residues. The V gene's germline CDR1 is SNHLY and CDR2 FYNNEI. V was cut by 5 bases and J by 3 bases, with 13 bases left in between. The CDR3 loop is CASSRGDPDTGELFF. The CDR3 DNA follows: TGTGCCAGCAGTCGCGGGGACCCGGACACCGGGGAGCTGTTTTTT.

The CDR3 DNA is TGCGCCAGCAGCCAATTACCGGCGACAGGGGCGGGTCGCGAAAAACTGTTTTTT. Protein product: CASSQLPATGAGREKLFF. The rearrangement joins TRBV4-1 to TRBJ1-4; 8 bases agree with TRBD1. CDR3 length equals 18 residues. The ends lost 2 bases at V and 8 bases at J; junction bases unmatched: 16. Germline CDR1 MGHRA, CDR2 YSYEKL.

CDR3 amino acids: CATSPQGARTEAFF. DNA for the CDR3: TGTGCCACCAGCCCACAGGGGGCGAGGACTGAAGCTTTCTTT. The chain combines TRBV15 with TRBJ1-1, with TRBD1 matching over 9 bases. Trimming removed 5 bases from V and 5 bases from J; junction bases left unmatched: 6. This CDR3 contains 14 residues. CDR1 is LNHNV, CDR2 YYDKDF, per germline (reference sequence).

The chain carries TRBV5-1 and TRBJ2-2; D is ambiguous. The CDR3 loop spans 14 amino acids. Per the germline V gene, CDR1 is SGHRS and CDR2 is YFSETQ. Trimming stripped 5 bases from V and 4 bases from J, with 12 bases between. The CDR3 here is CASRTGDGTGELFF. The CDR3 DNA follows: TGCGCCAGCAGAACCGGAGACGGCACCGGGGAGCTGTTTTTT.

The chain couples TRBV27 to TRBJ2-7, with TRBD1 matching over 7 bases. J was trimmed by 2 bases and V by 0 bases; bases with no gene match: 4. Germline V gene lookup returns CDR1 MNHEY and CDR2 SMNVEV (reference sequence). The CDR3 is 15 amino acids. CDR3: CASSLSGDSTYEQYV. DNA of the CDR3: TGTGCCAGCAGTTTATCGGGGGACAGCACCTACGAGCAGTACGTC.

This chain joins TRBV2 and TRBJ2-1; 8 bases align to TRBD1. The V gene's germline CDR1 is SNHLY and CDR2 FYNNEI. The V gene end was trimmed by 6 bases and the J gene end by 12 bases; junction bases not matched to a gene: 10. The CDR3 has 13 amino acids. CDR3 sequence reads: CASRLGQGAVQFF. The CDR3 bases are TGTGCCAGCAGACTCGGACAGGGCGCGGTGCAGTTCTTC.

This clone is a singleton in its sample. The chain is built from TRBV6-6 and TRBJ1-2, with a tentative D call TRBD1 (6 bases). This CDR3 spans 13 amino acids. The V gene lost 5 bases and the J gene lost 3 bases, with 10 bases spanning the gap. Per germline, CDR1 MNHNY and CDR2 SVGAGI (reference sequence). For the CDR3, the DNA is TGTGCCAGCAGTGGACAGACAGACTATGGCTACACCTTC. Translating gives CASSGQTDYGYTF.

The chain uses TRBV7-2 and TRBJ1-2, with D maybe TRBD1 (6 bases). Trimming removed 5 bases at V and 8 bases at J, with 15 bases between. The CDR3 extends over 13 amino acids. Per germline, CDR1 SGHTA and CDR2 FQGNSA. The chain's CDR3 is CASSANRVYGYTF. CDR3 nucleotides: TGTGCCAGCAGCGCAAACAGGGTATACGGCTACACCTTC. Together with reference TRBV7-2 and TRBJ1-2, the CDR3 gives the full variable domain: GAGVSQSPSNKVTEKGKDVELRCDPISGHTALYWYRQSLGQGLEFLIYFQGNSAPDKSGLPSDRFSAERTGGSVSTLTIQRTQQEDSAVYLCASSANRVYGYTFGSGTRLTVV.

The CDR3 spells CASSSGTGSYEQYV. In DNA form, the CDR3 reads TGTGCCAGCAGTTCCGGGACAGGGTCCTACGAGCAGTACGTC. The genes are TRBV28 and TRBJ2-7, with 9 bases lining up with TRBD1. Germline V lookup: CDR1 MDHEN, CDR2 SYDVKM. After removal of 4 bases from V and 1 base from J, the junction contained 2 bases not matched to a gene. The CDR3 extends over 14 amino acids.

The V and J genes are TRBV5-5 and TRBJ2-7, with 7 positions matching TRBD1. The CDR3 runs to 17 residues. Germline V gene lookup returns CDR1 SGHKS and CDR2 YYEKEE (reference sequence). The V and J ends lost 1 base and 0 bases, in that order; junction bases with no gene match: 10. In DNA form, the CDR3 reads TGTGCCAGCAGCTTGCGCCCAGGGGGTACGAGCTCCTACGAGCAGTACTTC. Its translation: CASSLRPGGTSSYEQYF.

The V gene is TRBV6-9, the J gene TRBJ1-2, with D perhaps TRBD1 (5 bases). The CDR3 extends over 10 amino acids. Germline CDR1 and CDR2: MNHGY and SVAAGI. Here the CDR3 reads CEQEADGYTF. CDR3 nucleotide sequence: TGTGAACAGGAAGCCGATGGCTACACCTTC.

The chain has TRBV12-5 and TRBJ1-5; D is perhaps TRBD1 (5 bases). Germline V gives CDR1 LGHNT, CDR2 FRNRAP. This CDR3 has 17 amino acids. Trimming left V 0 bases short and J 0 bases short, with 12 bases between. This chain's CDR3 is CASGLVRDSDSNQPQHF. CDR3 nucleotide sequence: TGTGCTAGTGGTTTGGTACGAGACAGCGATAGCAATCAGCCCCAGCATTTT.

V gene TRBV10-2 combines with J gene TRBJ1-6; D is unclear. The CDR3 is 13 residues long. Trimming pared 0 bases from V and 11 bases from J, leaving 8 bases between. Looked up from germline, CDR1 is WSHSY and CDR2 is SAAADI. CDR3 loop: CASSESSMTPLHF. The CDR3 nucleotides are TGCGCCAGCAGTGAGTCATCTATGACACCCCTCCACTTT.

There are a few counts of this clone. The V call is TRBV10-2, the J call TRBJ2-7, with D perhaps TRBD2 (5 bases). Trimming removed 11 bases at V and 4 bases at J, with 6 bases between. Germline values: CDR1 WSHSY, CDR2 SAAADI. The CDR3 runs 9 residues. CDR3 nucleotide sequence: TGCGCCCGCGGGTACGAGCAGTACGTC. Protein sequence: CARGYEQYV.

J is TRBJ1-2 and V is TRBV19, with D possibly matching TRBD1 (5 bases). V gave up 1 base and J gave up 8 bases, with 14 bases separating them. The CDR3 has 14 amino acids. Germline-derived CDR1 and CDR2 are LNHDA and SQIVND (reference sequence). DNA of the CDR3: TGTGCCAGTAGTATAGGGGCCCAGGGAGGGGGCTACACCTTC. Translation: CASSIGAQGGGYTF.

The rearrangement links TRBV2 to TRBJ1-5, with D hard to call. The CDR3 consists of 14 residues. V was clipped by 3 bases and J by 4 bases, with 10 bases between them. Per germline, CDR1 SNHLY and CDR2 FYNNEI. The CDR3 sequence is CASSDRIANQPQHF. The CDR3 nucleotides read TGTGCCAGCAGTGATAGAATAGCTAATCAGCCCCAGCATTTT.

The chain is built from TRBV5-1 and TRBJ2-3, with D tentatively TRBD2 (6 bases). CDR1 and CDR2 from the germline V gene are SGHRS and YFSETQ. Trimming removed 4 bases at V and 2 bases at J, with 20 bases between. This CDR3 spans 17 amino acids. CDR3 protein: CASSPRSGGATTDTQYF. CDR3 sequence (DNA): TGCGCCAGCAGCCCTCGGTCGGGCGGGGCTACCACAGATACGCAGTATTTT.